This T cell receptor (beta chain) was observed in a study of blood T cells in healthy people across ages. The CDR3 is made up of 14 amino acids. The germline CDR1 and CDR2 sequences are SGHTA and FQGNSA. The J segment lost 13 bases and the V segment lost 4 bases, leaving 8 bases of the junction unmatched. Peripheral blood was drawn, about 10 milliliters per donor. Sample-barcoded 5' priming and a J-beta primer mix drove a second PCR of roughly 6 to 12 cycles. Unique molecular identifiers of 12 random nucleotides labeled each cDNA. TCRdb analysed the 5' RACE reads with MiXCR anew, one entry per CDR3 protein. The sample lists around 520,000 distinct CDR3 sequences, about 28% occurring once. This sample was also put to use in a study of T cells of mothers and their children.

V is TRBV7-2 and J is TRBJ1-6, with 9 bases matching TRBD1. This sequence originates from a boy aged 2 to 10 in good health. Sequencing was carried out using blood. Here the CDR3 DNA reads TGTGCCAGCAGCTCACAGGGGGCCATTGATCCCCTCCACTTT. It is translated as CASSSQGAIDPLHF. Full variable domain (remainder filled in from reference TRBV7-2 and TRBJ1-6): GAGVSQSPSNKVTEKGKDVELRCDPISGHTALYWYRQSLGQGLEFLIYFQGNSAPDKSGLPSDRFSAERTGGSVSTLTIQRTQQEDSAVYLCASSSQGAIDPLHFGNGTRLTVT.